The 18 T cell receptor beta chains given below trace back to one sample, sequenced in a study of identical twins (dated by TCRdb to about 2016). The library came from 5' RACE. TCRdb shows the sequencer as Illumina HiSeq 2000. The raw public reads went through TCRdb reprocessing: fastp at Q25, MiXCR clone calling, in-frame beta chains kept. When rows share a CDR3 protein, they turn into one entry using the most common DNA and genes. A total of a few hundred thousand distinct CDR3 sequences appear in this sample, more than 9% of them only once. Approximately 3.2% of the sample is held by the ten biggest clonotypes. The same sample was also used in a study of yellow fever vaccine responses in identical twins.

Sequenced: PBMCs. Source of these receptors: a woman under 30 in good health.

This clonotype appeared many times. CDR3 protein: CASSPLPGYNEQFF. In DNA, the CDR3 is TGTGCCAGCTCACCACTCCCGGGGTACAATGAGCAGTTCTTC. The chain is built from TRBV18 and TRBJ2-1; D may be TRBD2 (5 bases). The V and J ends lost 1 base and 4 bases respectively, with 8 bases between them. The V gene's germline CDR1 is KGHSH and CDR2 LQKENI. This CDR3 spans 14 amino acids.

This clonotype was recorded a few times. The CDR3 region is CASSFRKTGSNEQFF. Written as DNA, the CDR3 is TGTGCCAGCAGTTTCCGTAAGACAGGGTCCAATGAGCAGTTCTTC. The chain uses TRBV27 and TRBJ2-1; 7 bases fit TRBD1. The CDR3 is made up of 15 amino acids. Germline V gives CDR1 MNHEY, CDR2 SMNVEV (reference sequence). With V trimmed by 3 bases and J by 6 bases, 8 bases remained unmatched.

This clonotype was recorded at least ten times. V and J are TRBV9 and TRBJ1-3; 7 bases are shared with TRBD1. Germline CDR1 SGDLS, CDR2 YYNGEE. V lost 3 bases, J lost 10 bases, and 13 bases stayed unmatched. The CDR3 has 15 amino acids. For the CDR3, the DNA is TGTGCCAGCAGCGGAGGGGACAGCGGGCGCAGTACCATATATTTT. This translates into CASSGGDSGRSTIYF.

This chain uses TRBV12-3 or TRBV12-4 with TRBJ2-1; the D is unclear. This CDR3 region has 13 residues. Trimming took 2 bases from V and 4 from J, leaving 6 bases between them. DNA for the CDR3: TGTGCCAGCAGTTTAACCAAGTACAATGAGCAGTTCTTC. It encodes CASSLTKYNEQFF.

This clonotype was seen at least ten times. CDR3 protein: CSGTGNLDYGYTF. The CDR3 DNA is TGCAGCGGGACAGGCAATCTGGACTATGGCTACACCTTC. V usage is TRBV29-1 and J usage is TRBJ1-2; TRBD1 agrees at 7 bases. Germline lookup yields CDR1 SQVTM and CDR2 ANQGSEA. The CDR3 length is 13 residues. Trimming removed 7 bases from V and 3 bases from J; junction bases left unmatched: 8.

This clonotype was seen at least ten times. The V call is TRBV20-1, the J call TRBJ1-2; 8 bases are shared with TRBD1. After removal of 5 bases from V and 7 bases from J, the junction contained 9 bases not matched to a gene. From germline, CDR1 is DFQATT and CDR2 SNEGSKA (reference sequence). The CDR3 covers 13 residues. The chain's CDR3 is CSARQGPSGGYTF. CDR3 coding DNA: TGCAGTGCTCGACAGGGGCCTTCGGGTGGCTACACCTTC.

This clonotype occurred a few times. The rearrangement uses TRBV6-2 or TRBV6-3 and TRBJ2-1; a possible D gene is TRBD2 (5 bases). With 7 bases removed from V and 5 bases from J, the gap between germline ends came to 15 bases. The CDR3 sequence is 14 residues long. Germline V gene data show CDR1 as MNHEY and CDR2 as SVGEGT. The CDR3 bases are TGTGCCAGCACCCCAATGGGGAGAGACAATGAGCAGTTCTTC. It specifies CASTPMGRDNEQFF.

In this sample, this clonotype turned up a few times. This rearrangement joins TRBV3-1 to TRBJ2-5; possibly TRBD1 or TRBD2 for D (5 bases each). The germline V gene has CDR1 LGHDT and CDR2 YNNKEL (reference sequence). The germline V and J ends were trimmed by 11 bases and 5 bases, with 27 bases remaining between them. This CDR3 spans 16 amino acids. The CDR3 DNA follows: TGTGCCCCTCGGGACGGGGCCGACTGTGCCGGGGAGACCCAGTACTTC. It encodes CAPRDGADCAGETQYF.

V and J are TRBV20-1 and TRBJ2-4; 9 bases align to TRBD1. The CDR3 is 13 amino acids. Germline V gives CDR1 DFQATT, CDR2 SNEGSKA (reference sequence). With V trimmed by 2 bases and J by 8 bases, 4 bases remained unmatched. The CDR3 coding sequence is TGCAGTGCTAGATACAGGGGGCTTGACATTCAGTACTTC. It is translated as CSARYRGLDIQYF.

This clonotype was found many times. The V gene is TRBV20-1, the J gene TRBJ2-7; TRBD2 aligns across 10 bases. Germline trimming cut 7 bases from V and 7 bases from J; bases unmatched to any gene: 31. The germline V gene has CDR1 DFQATT and CDR2 SNEGSKA (reference sequence). This CDR3 is built from 20 residues. The DNA for the CDR3 is TGCAGTGTAGAGCACGGGAGGGCTAGCGGGAGTGCCTCTACTACTTTGGAGCAGTACTTC. It encodes CSVEHGRASGSASTTLEQYF.

This clonotype was detected many times. This chain uses TRBV7-9 with TRBJ2-2; D may be TRBD2 (5 bases). The V and J ends lost 2 bases and 5 bases respectively, with 6 bases between them. The CDR3 covers 13 residues. Germline V gene sequence: CDR1 SEHNR, CDR2 FQNEAQ (reference sequence). The CDR3 spells CASSLLATGELFF. As DNA, the CDR3 is TGTGCCAGCAGCTTACTAGCAACCGGGGAGCTGTTTTTT.

The chain employs TRBV6-2 or TRBV6-3 and TRBJ2-7, with D perhaps matching TRBD1 (5 bases). Trimming removed 6 bases at V and 5 bases at J, with 11 bases between. This CDR3 is built from 12 residues. The V gene's germline CDR1 is MNHEY and CDR2 SVGEGT. The CDR3 DNA is TGTGCCAGCAGAAAACGGACACACGAGCAGTACTTC. Its translation is CASRKRTHEQYF.

V is TRBV12-3 or TRBV12-4 and J is TRBJ2-2, with D hard to call. V was clipped by 10 bases and J by 8 bases, with 14 bases between them. CDR3 length: 12 amino acids. CDR3 coding DNA: TGTGCCACCGACGTCATTCGGGGGGAGCTGTTTTTT. This gives the protein CATDVIRGELFF.

This clonotype was detected many times. CDR3 bases: TGTGCCAGCAGCCACCCCGGTGAGCAGTACTTC. This gives the protein CASSHPGEQYF. The chain couples TRBV3-1 to TRBJ2-7; D is unclear. The germline gives CDR1 LGHDT, CDR2 YNNKEL (reference sequence). V lost 3 bases and J 7 bases, leaving 7 bases between the germline ends. The CDR3 consists of 11 residues.

This chain joins TRBV28 and TRBJ1-2; 10 bases are a match to TRBD1. This CDR3 spans 15 amino acids. Germline-derived CDR1 and CDR2 are MDHEN and SYDVKM. J was trimmed by 4 bases and V by 7 bases; bases with no gene match: 9. CDR3 sequence (DNA): TGTGCCAGCACCCTATCGACAGGGGGCCTCTATGGCTACACCTTC. Amino acid sequence: CASTLSTGGLYGYTF.

Ten or more counts support this clonotype. One end of the junction varies from germline; a read error may be responsible. The gene calls are TRBV7-7 and TRBJ2-1; 15 positions agree with TRBD2. The germline V gene has CDR1 SSHAT and CDR2 FNYEAQ (reference sequence). The CDR3 covers 17 residues. This chain's CDR3 is CASSPGLAGGLGNEQFF. The DNA for the CDR3 is TGTGCTAGCAGCCCCGGACTAGCGGGAGGGCTAGGAAATGAGCAGTTCTTC.

This rearrangement joins TRBV2 to TRBJ2-7; no reliable D call. Germline values: CDR1 SNHLY, CDR2 FYNNEI. The CDR3 has 11 amino acids. The V end was cut by 8 bases, the J end by 5 bases, with 10 bases between. The CDR3 is CASLSRNEQYF. CDR3 DNA: TGTGCCAGCTTAAGTCGGAACGAGCAGTACTTC.

The chain recombines TRBV12-3 or TRBV12-4 with TRBJ2-3; D may match TRBD1 or TRBD2 (5 bases each). This CDR3 contains 14 residues. Trimming stripped 10 bases from V and 6 bases from J, with 20 bases between. As DNA, the CDR3 is TGTGCCATCGACGGAGGTCGGGGCCGCGATACGCAGTATTTT. It encodes CAIDGGRGRDTQYF.